This T cell receptor beta chain was documented in a study of T cells after yellow fever vaccination. Study findings and constraints: Only a small proportion of the clonotypes turned up in both the CD4 and the CD8 compartments, likely arising from convergent recombination. Reappearance after the booster was seen for most primary-vaccination clones, at 96% CD4 and around 90% CD8. Abundant bulk-population clonotypes could contaminate the FACS-sorted repertoires.

This clonotype was seen once. Its antigen is as yet unknown. In TCRdb, the 5' RACE reads were re-called with MiXCR into one record per CDR3 protein. The repertoire holds 200,000 to 250,000 distinct CDR3 sequences, with around 7% as singletons. Germline assignment: CDR1 SGHNT and CDR2 YYREEE (reference sequence). The CDR3 is 13 residues long. V was shortened by 9 bases and J by 10 bases, with 20 bases between the two germline ends. The TCR originated in a man under 40 who received the YFV17D yellow fever vaccine. V gene TRBV5-4 combines with J gene TRBJ2-1; D not certain. Specimen: CD4+ T cells sorted from PBMCs, collected 15 days after the yellow fever booster vaccination. The CDR3 DNA reads as TGTGCCATGGGCCCAAGACCCCCCTGCGAGCAGTTCTTC. This codes for CAMGPRPPCEQFF.